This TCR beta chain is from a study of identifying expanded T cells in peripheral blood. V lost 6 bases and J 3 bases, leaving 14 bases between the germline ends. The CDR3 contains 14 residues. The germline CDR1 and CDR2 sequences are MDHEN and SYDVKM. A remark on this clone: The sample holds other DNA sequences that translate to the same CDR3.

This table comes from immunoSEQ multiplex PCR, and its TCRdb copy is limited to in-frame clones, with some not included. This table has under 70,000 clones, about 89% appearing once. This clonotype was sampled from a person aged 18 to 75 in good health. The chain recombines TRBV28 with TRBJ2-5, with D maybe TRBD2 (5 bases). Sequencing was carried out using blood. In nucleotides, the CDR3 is TGTGCCAGCAGCCGTCTAGCAGGCAAAGAGACCCAGTACTTC. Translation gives CASSRLAGKETQYF. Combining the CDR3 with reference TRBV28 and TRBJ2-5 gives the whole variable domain DVKVTQSSRYLVKRTGEKVFLECVQDMDHENMFWYRQDPGLGLRLIYFSYDVKMKEKGDIPEGYSVSREKKERFSLILESASTNQTSMYLCASSRLAGKETQYFGPGTRLLVL.